Listed here are 29 T cell receptor beta chains from one sample, sequenced in a study of blood T cell repertoires in COVID-19. The data were produced by immunoSEQ multiplex PCR, yet TCRdb's version contains in-frame clones alone and is incomplete. The top ten clones hold 4.5% to 6% of a sample with under 300,000 clones, approximately 80% of them seen once. The sample comprised peripheral blood. The receptor set was obtained from a woman older than 75 with active or convalescent COVID-19.

This chain joins TRBV30 and TRBJ2-7; D ambiguous. CDR3 length: 12 residues. Germline CDR1 and CDR2: GTSNPN and SVGIG (reference sequence). The germline V and J ends were trimmed by 2 bases and 0 bases, with 5 bases remaining between them. The CDR3 sequence: CAWSHTSYEQYF. DNA of the CDR3: TGTGCCTGGAGTCACACCTCCTACGAGCAGTACTTC.

The genes are TRBV12-3 or TRBV12-4 and TRBJ1-5; D unclear. V was clipped by 5 bases and J by 5 bases, with 10 bases between them. CDR3 length equals 13 residues. In nucleotides, the CDR3 is TGTGCCAGCAGTCCAGGCCACTATCAGCCCCAGCATTTT. This encodes CASSPGHYQPQHF.

The genes are TRBV27 and TRBJ2-1, with 9 bases that match TRBD2. The V gene end was trimmed by 5 bases and the J gene end by 4 bases; junction bases not matched to a gene: 6. CDR1 MNHEY and CDR2 SMNVEV come from the germline V gene (reference sequence). The CDR3 is 15 amino acids. The CDR3: CASSGEREAYNEQFF. The CDR3 bases are TGTGCCAGCAGTGGCGAGCGGGAGGCTTACAATGAGCAGTTCTTC.

The J gene is TRBJ2-2, the V gene TRBV7-8; 7 bases match TRBD2. The CDR3 has 16 residues. V shed 8 bases, J shed 0 bases, and the junction held 9 bases outside the gene matches. The germline V gene has CDR1 SGHVS and CDR2 FQNEAQ. CDR3 sequence: CASDSHGGTNTGELFF. The CDR3 DNA sequence: TGTGCCAGCGACTCACACGGGGGGACGAACACCGGGGAGCTGTTTTTT.

The chain carries TRBV24-1 and TRBJ2-5; 11 nucleotides agree with TRBD2. CDR1 and CDR2 from the germline V gene are KGHDR and SFDVKD. This CDR3 has 16 residues. J gave up 5 bases and V 3 bases, and 7 bases lay outside the gene matches. CDR3 residues: CATSDRLAGNGETQYF. DNA for the CDR3: TGTGCCACCAGTGATCGACTAGCGGGAAATGGGGAGACCCAGTACTTC.

The CDR3 spells CASSKAQGNYGYTF. The CDR3 DNA reads as TGTGCCAGCAGTAAGGCCCAGGGAAACTATGGCTACACCTTC. The chain couples TRBV28 to TRBJ1-2; D is perhaps TRBD1 (5 bases). In germline, CDR1 is MDHEN, CDR2 SYDVKM. The CDR3 covers 14 residues. With 5 bases removed from V and 2 bases from J, the gap between germline ends came to 12 bases.

The chain has TRBV21-1 and TRBJ2-1; the table's D call of TRBD2 was not tested on the DNA. TRBV21-1 is deemed a pseudogene. The CDR3 length is 16 residues. The CDR3 DNA sequence: TGTGCCAGCAGCAGAAGACATAGCGGGAAGGGCAATGAGCAGTTCTTC. Translating gives CASSRRHSGKGNEQFF.

The chain joins TRBV30 to TRBJ1-5; D possibly corresponds to TRBD1 (5 bases). The CDR3 spans 17 residues. Germline CDR1 is GTSNPN and CDR2 is SVGIG (reference sequence). V lost 3 bases to trimming and J lost 1 base, with 19 bases between them. The CDR3 region is CAWSQGHYQRSNQPQHF. The CDR3 DNA reads TGTGCCTGGAGCCAAGGACATTACCAAAGGAGCAATCAGCCCCAGCATTTT.

The rearrangement uses TRBV19 and TRBJ1-5, with 7 bases that match TRBD1. The CDR3 extends over 19 amino acids. Losses at the gene ends were 5 bases for V and 0 bases for J; bases not matched to a gene: 16. Germline assignment: CDR1 LNHDA and CDR2 SQIVND (reference sequence). For the CDR3, the DNA is TGTGCCAGTAGTCCAGACCCCCGGGACAGAGGGGGTAGCAATCAGCCCCAGCATTTT. This encodes CASSPDPRDRGGSNQPQHF.

The CDR3 loop reads CASSTRLAEAYNEQFF. CDR3 DNA: TGCGCCAGCAGCACCCGACTAGCGGAGGCTTACAATGAGCAGTTCTTC. The rearrangement links TRBV4-1 to TRBJ2-1; TRBD2 matches at 9 bases. CDR1 MGHRA and CDR2 YSYEKL come from the germline V gene. This CDR3 is built from 16 residues. J lost 4 bases, V lost 5 bases, and 9 bases had no gene match.

The chain carries TRBV19 and TRBJ2-4; 7 bases match TRBD2. The CDR3 totals 14 residues. In germline, CDR1 is LNHDA, CDR2 SQIVND (reference sequence). Unmatched junction bases numbered 5, after V lost 8 bases and J lost 1 base. The DNA for the CDR3 is TGTGCCAGTCAAGAGGGAGGGGCCAAAAACATTCAGTACTTC. Translating gives CASQEGGAKNIQYF.

This clone was recorded once. V is TRBV6-6 and J is TRBJ1-1; a possible D gene is TRBD1 (6 bases). CDR3 length: 14 amino acids. V gave up 4 bases and J gave up 1 base, with 10 bases separating them. Germline V gene lookup returns CDR1 MNHNY and CDR2 SVGAGI (reference sequence). CDR3 in DNA: TGTGCCAGCAGTTTCCCGGGACAGAACACTGAAGCTTTCTTT. This sequence encodes CASSFPGQNTEAFF.

The chain recombines TRBV3-1 (or the pseudogene TRBV3-2) with TRBJ1-1; weak D call: TRBD1 (6 bases). The ends were cut back, 6 bases at V and 6 bases at J, with 11 bases in the middle. This CDR3 has 12 residues. CDR1 LGHDT and CDR2 YNNKEL come from the germline V gene (reference sequence). The CDR3 DNA reads TGTGCCAGCAGGTCCAGACAGGCTGAAGCTTTCTTT. This translates into CASRSRQAEAFF.

The chain joins TRBV6-6 to TRBJ1-1; 9 nucleotides line up with TRBD1. Germline V gene sequence: CDR1 MNHNY, CDR2 SVGAGI (reference sequence). The CDR3 loop spans 15 amino acids. V shed 7 bases and J 1 base; nucleotides not matched to a gene: 7. The CDR3 coding sequence is TGTGCCAGCAATACAGGGGGCTTTGAGAACACTGAAGCTTTCTTT. This codes for CASNTGGFENTEAFF.

The chain is built from TRBV9 and TRBJ2-5; D might be TRBD2 (7 bases). The CDR3 has 14 amino acids. The V end lost 4 bases, the J end lost 5 bases, and 15 bases lay between the germline ends. CDR1 SGDLS and CDR2 YYNGEE come from the germline V gene. CDR3 coding DNA: TGTGCCAGCAGCCCCACGGGGGGCCACGAGACCCAGTACTTC. This translates into CASSPTGGHETQYF.

As for this clone: One end of the junction varies from germline; a read error may be responsible. The V call is TRBV3-1 (or the pseudogene TRBV3-2), the J call TRBJ2-1; 11 nucleotides line up with TRBD2. There are 14 residues in the CDR3. Germline assignment: CDR1 LGHDT and CDR2 YNNKEL (reference sequence). CDR3 sequence: CATSLAGGNNEQFF. The CDR3 nucleotides are TGTGCCACCAGCCTAGCGGGGGGAAACAATGAGCAGTTCTTC.

V usage is TRBV3-1 (or the pseudogene TRBV3-2) and J usage is TRBJ1-5; 7 positions match TRBD1. Germline values: CDR1 LGHDT, CDR2 YNNKEL (reference sequence). CDR3 size: 13 residues. The J segment lost 6 bases and the V segment lost 4 bases, leaving 3 bases of the junction unmatched. The CDR3 DNA follows: TGTGCCAGCAGCCCAGGGACAGCTCAGCCCCAGCATTTT. It is translated as CASSPGTAQPQHF.

About this clone itself: Within the sample, other DNA sequences also encode this same CDR3. The J gene is TRBJ1-5, the V gene TRBV7-9; 7 nucleotides align to TRBD1. The CDR3 contains 13 residues. With 5 bases clipped from V and 4 bases from J, the junction kept 2 bases outside the gene matches. The germline CDR1 and CDR2 sequences are SEHNR and FQNEAQ (reference sequence). CDR3 sequence (DNA): TGTGCCAGCAGCCCACAGGGGAATCAGCCCCAGCATTTT. Amino acid sequence: CASSPQGNQPQHF.

J is TRBJ2-3 and V is TRBV11-3; D remains ambiguous. V lost 3 bases and J 4 bases, leaving 8 bases between the germline ends. Germline V gene sequence: CDR1 SGHNT, CDR2 YENEEA. This CDR3 contains 13 residues. The CDR3 sequence is CASSFSFADTQYF. The CDR3 DNA sequence: TGTGCCAGCAGCTTTTCTTTCGCAGATACGCAGTATTTT.

The chain uses TRBV11-2 and TRBJ2-5; D perhaps matches TRBD1 (6 bases). This CDR3 comprises 14 residues. From germline, CDR1 is SGHAT and CDR2 FQNNGV. V dropped 5 bases and J dropped 7 bases, with 17 bases sitting between them. The CDR3 DNA sequence: TGTGCCAGCAGCCCCAGGCGTTCACAGGGGACCCAGTACTTC. Amino acid sequence: CASSPRRSQGTQYF.

The CDR3 protein is CASIRMGGAGYTF. The CDR3 bases are TGCGCCAGCATACGAATGGGTGGGGCTGGCTACACCTTC. The chain couples TRBV10-2 to TRBJ1-2; D might be TRBD1 (5 bases). This CDR3 is 13 amino acids long. Trimming took 7 bases from V and 7 from J, leaving 16 bases between them. Germline-derived CDR1 and CDR2 are WSHSY and SAAADI.

V usage is TRBV2 and J usage is TRBJ2-2, with 7 positions matching TRBD2. Germline V gene lookup returns CDR1 SNHLY and CDR2 FYNNEI. This CDR3 is 16 amino acids long. The J segment lost 6 bases and the V segment lost 1 base, leaving 8 bases of the junction unmatched. CDR3 DNA: TGTGCCAGCAGTGAAGTGGATGGCGGGAGCTCCGGGGAGCTGTTTTTT. Translated, it gives CASSEVDGGSSGELFF.

The CDR3 nucleotides are TGCAGCGTTGGACAGGCCCTTAATTCACCCCTCCACTTT. As protein: CSVGQALNSPLHF. The chain has TRBV29-1 and TRBJ1-6, with a weak D call TRBD1 (6 bases). The V end lost 4 bases, the J end lost 6 bases, and 10 bases lay between the germline ends. CDR3 size: 13 residues. In germline, CDR1 is SQVTM, CDR2 ANQGSEA. The entire variable domain, with the rest obtained from reference TRBV29-1 and TRBJ1-6, is as follows: SAVISQKPSRDICQRGTSLTIQCQVDSQVTMMFWYRQQPGQSLTLIATANQGSEATYESGFVIDKFPISRPNLTFSTLTVSNMSPEDSSIYLCSVGQALNSPLHFGNGTRLTVT.

The chain uses TRBV5-1 and TRBJ2-2; D possibly corresponds to TRBD2 (5 bases). V was clipped by 8 bases and J by 0 bases, with 14 bases between them. Per germline, CDR1 SGHRS and CDR2 YFSETQ. The CDR3 is 15 amino acids. The CDR3 nucleotides are TGCGCCAGTACCAGGAGGACGGCGAACACCGGGGAGCTGTTTTTT. It codes for CASTRRTANTGELFF.

The chain has TRBV12-3 or TRBV12-4 and TRBJ2-5; 7 nucleotides align to TRBD2. The V and J ends lost 8 bases and 3 bases, in that order; junction bases with no gene match: 6. The CDR3 runs 13 residues. The CDR3 here is CASGNRGEETQYF. DNA of the CDR3: TGTGCCAGCGGAAACCGGGGGGAAGAGACCCAGTACTTC.

The chain carries TRBV5-5 and TRBJ2-3, with TRBD2 as a possible D gene (5 bases). The CDR3 sequence is 16 residues long. V lost 1 base and J 4 bases, leaving 16 bases between the germline ends. Germline V gene data show CDR1 as SGHKS and CDR2 as YYEKEE (reference sequence). The CDR3 coding sequence is TGTGCCAGCAGCTTGTTGTACGGGGTACTCTCAGATACGCAGTATTTT. It specifies CASSLLYGVLSDTQYF.

CDR3 in DNA: TGTGCCAGCTCACGTGGGGGCCTAAGAACCGGGGAGCTGTTTTTT. Protein product: CASSRGGLRTGELFF. This chain uses TRBV18 with TRBJ2-2; D might be TRBD1 (6 bases). The V gene's germline CDR1 is KGHSH and CDR2 LQKENI. CDR3 length: 15 amino acids. The V end was cut by 4 bases, the J end by 5 bases, with 14 bases between.

The chain is built from TRBV21-1 and TRBJ2-1; the table calls TRBD2, which could not be checked here. TRBV21-1 corresponds to a pseudogene. CDR3 length equals 16 residues. CDR3 amino acids: CASSRLAGGRGNEQFF. The CDR3 DNA reads TGTGCCAGCAGCAGGCTAGCGGGAGGGCGCGGGAATGAGCAGTTCTTC.

J is TRBJ2-3 and V is TRBV4-1, with D possibly matching TRBD2 (6 bases). The ends were cut back, 0 bases at V and 1 base at J, with 11 bases in the middle. The CDR3 is made up of 16 amino acids. Germline values: CDR1 MGHRA, CDR2 YSYEKL. CDR3 in amino acids: CASSQERLVGTDTQYF. The CDR3 DNA follows: TGCGCCAGCAGCCAAGAACGACTAGTCGGCACAGATACGCAGTATTTT.